The entry that follows covers one T cell receptor beta chain sequence. Its antigen is still unknown. Sequencing was performed with immunoSEQ multiplex PCR; in TCRdb, only in-frame clones are kept and a portion is missing. Of about 130,000 clones in the sample, 85% to 95% were seen once. The sample originates from a study of T cell responses to AZD1222 COVID-19 vaccine. About the study: Pooling covered second doses at about 4 or about 12 weeks. Study-level results: Mostly white British, mostly female donors; authors suggested clonal diversity may be underestimated. Once two AZD1222 doses were given, Spike-specific TCR breadth and depth went up. CD4 TCRs covered the whole spike, strongest at regions 160-218 and 743-854.

The ends lost 1 base at V and 3 bases at J; junction bases unmatched: 1. The V gene's germline CDR1 is SGHNT and CDR2 YYREEE (reference sequence). The CDR3 sequence is 13 residues long. The sample here was peripheral blood, taken on day 0 of AZD1222 vaccination. This TCR was sampled from an adult in good health. The chain links TRBV5-4 to TRBJ2-7, with TRBD1 matching 7 bases. The CDR3 reads CASSLRDSYEQYF. The CDR3 DNA reads as TGTGCCAGCAGCTTGCGGGACAGCTACGAGCAGTACTTC.